This T cell receptor beta chain stems from a study of blood T cell repertoires in COVID-19 (dated by TCRdb to between 2020 and 2021). Context from the whole study: The collaborator samples originated in the United States, Italy and Spain and spanned the acute and convalescent phases of COVID-19. The prospective study material was composed of cDNA or gDNA derived from T cells, B-cell-depleted T cells, or PBMCs. The dataset comprised deeply sampled blood TCRbeta repertoires from subjects exposed to, actively infected with, or recovered from COVID-19. The repertoires were released in a freely available public database intended as a resource for research on the immune response to SARS-CoV-2. The samples were drawn from the first 160 participants of the ongoing ImmuneRACE study and from some 1,300 subjects provided by 6 global collaborators. A de-identified subject ID, COVID-19 status, age in years and sex were almost always included in the sample metadata. Where available, HLA class I and class II types were taken from metadata supplied by the sample provider and were not determined by assay-based typing. What the study reported, not specific to this receptor: Clinical and demographic metadata were provided uncurated, with the amount varying by source and participant.

Notes on this clone: The antigen it recognizes is unknown. The sample holds no much larger clone one base away, and base qualities are not on file.

V and J are trimmed by 3 bases and 5 bases, and the gene matches miss 8 bases of the junction. Per the germline V gene (reference sequence), DFQATT is the CDR1 and SNEGSKA is the CDR2. Including the terminal cysteine and phenylalanine, the CDR3 comprises 15 residues. CDR3 DNA only is kept here, 45 bases in frame from base 1. Whole blood was collected in K2EDTA tubes by collaborating institutions according to the institutions' own protocols. For TCRbeta analysis, collaborators shipped samples in one of three forms: frozen whole blood, isolated PBMCs, or DNA extracted from either of those sample types. TCRbeta CDR3 regions were amplified from genomic DNA by means of the immunoSEQ Assay, a bias-controlled multiplex PCR. Processing in the source paper ran as follows. The number of nucleated cells in each sample was estimated by amplification of reference gene primers within the assay. Sequence reads were collapsed and filtered to measure the absolute abundance of every unique TCRbeta CDR3 rearrangement. Productive Simpson clonality was computed per sample as the square root of Simpson's diversity index over productive rearrangements. Sourced from immuneACCESS, this table was stored by TCRdb with only in-frame sequences that have V and J called. A share of the clones is absent; for the studies checked, an unresolved V gene accounts for under half, and the remainder has no known explanation. V and J calls plus clone size are reproduced from that table; the DNA served to infer D and trimming. The sample table holds about 75,000 clones, of which 79% were seen once. About 5% of the sample rests with the top ten.

The receptor was derived from a woman aged 80 or older with active or convalescent COVID-19. The V and J genes are TRBV20-1 and TRBJ2-3; 10 junctional bases match TRBD1. Sequencing used peripheral blood. The encoded CDR3 is CSASDRDRGIDTQYF. The DNA is as follows: TGCAGTGCTAGTGATCGGGACAGGGGTATAGATACGCAGTATTTT.